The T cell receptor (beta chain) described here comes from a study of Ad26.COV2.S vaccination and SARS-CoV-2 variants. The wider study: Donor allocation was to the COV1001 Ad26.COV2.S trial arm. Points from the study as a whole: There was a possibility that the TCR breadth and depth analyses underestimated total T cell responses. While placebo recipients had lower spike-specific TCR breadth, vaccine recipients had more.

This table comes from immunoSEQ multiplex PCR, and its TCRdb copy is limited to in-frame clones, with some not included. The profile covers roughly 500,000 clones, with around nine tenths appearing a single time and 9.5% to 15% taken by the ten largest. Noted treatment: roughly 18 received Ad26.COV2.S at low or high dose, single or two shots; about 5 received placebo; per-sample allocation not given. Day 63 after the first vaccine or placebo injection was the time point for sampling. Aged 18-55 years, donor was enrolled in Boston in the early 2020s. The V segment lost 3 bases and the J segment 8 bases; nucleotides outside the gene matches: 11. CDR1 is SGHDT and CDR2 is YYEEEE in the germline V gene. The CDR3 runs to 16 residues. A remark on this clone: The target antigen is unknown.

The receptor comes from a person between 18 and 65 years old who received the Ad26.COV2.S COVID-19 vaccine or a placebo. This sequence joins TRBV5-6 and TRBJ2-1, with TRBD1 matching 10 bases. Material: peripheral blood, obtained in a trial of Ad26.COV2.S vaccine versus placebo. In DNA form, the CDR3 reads TGTGCCAGCAGCTATAGGGACAGGGGATTTTGGGATGAGCAGTTCTTC. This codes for CASSYRDRGFWDEQFF.